Sequencing of this T cell receptor beta chain was carried out in a study of glioma-infiltrating T cells after dendritic cell vaccination. Study as a whole: Treatment, given 2003 to 2012, was autologous tumor lysate-pulsed dendritic cell vaccination. General study results and limits: Longer survival after dendritic cell vaccination followed higher pretreatment TIL content. Higher TCR clonality did not directly relate to longer survival.

Stated time point: after dendritic cell vaccination, including at tumor progression/relapse. PBMC sampling occurred before vaccination, two weeks after the third dose, and at progression. Assay used: immunoSEQ multiplex PCR; TCRdb lists only in-frame clones, some missing. The sample shows about 58,000 clones, 85% to 90% of them seen only once. This CDR3 has 15 amino acids. The ends were cut back, 1 base at V and 3 bases at J, with 13 bases in the middle. Germline CDR1 is MGHRA and CDR2 is YSYEKL. With respect to this clone: The antigen is undetermined.

The clonotype comes from a human donor with glioblastoma. This specimen was blood, taken after dendritic cell vaccination. The gene calls are TRBV4-1 and TRBJ2-7, with D possibly being TRBD1 (5 bases). CDR3 protein: CASSQGYDRIYEQYF. As DNA, the CDR3 is TGCGCCAGCAGCCAAGGGTACGACAGAATCTACGAGCAGTACTTC.